This section outlines one T cell receptor beta chain sequence together with its context. The sample originates from a study of T cells in Graves' hyperthyroidism and ophthalmopathy. Recently diagnosed hyperthyroidism of less than 2 months' duration affected patients aged 18 to 65. The investigators amplified TCR beta CDR3 regions from RNA transcripts. The TCR CDR3 first-round RT-PCR relied on the HTBI primer set. TCRdb re-analysed the multiplex PCR reads in MiXCR, keeping a single row per CDR3 protein. The sample has around 620,000 distinct CDR3 sequences; about 16% are singletons. CDR1 SGHRS and CDR2 YFSETQ come from the germline V gene. V lost 0 bases, J lost 9 bases, and 10 bases stayed unmatched. The CDR3 loop spans 16 amino acids.

The chain has TRBV5-1 and TRBJ2-1; TRBD2 aligns across 9 bases. The sample taken for sequencing was blood. The receptor was derived from a woman aged 25 to 39 with Graves' hyperthyroidism. CDR3 region: CASSLEGGRASVEQFF. For the CDR3, the DNA is TGCGCCAGCAGCTTGGAGGGCGGGAGGGCCTCGGTTGAGCAGTTCTTC. Full variable domain (outside the CDR3, taken from reference TRBV5-1 and TRBJ2-1): KAGVTQTPRYLIKTRGQQVTLSCSPISGHRSVSWYQQTPGQGLQFLFEYFSETQRNKGNFPGRFSGRQFSNSRSEMNVSTLELGDSALYLCASSLEGGRASVEQFFGPGTRLTVL.